The 18 T cell receptor beta chains below were found in one sample sequenced in a study of CD8+ T cells in alopecia areata. Sorting separated CD25+CD127- cells from the CD4+ cells of a few patients. Extracted from the samples, RNA was reverse transcribed into cDNA to serve as the sequencing template. Sequencing was performed with immunoSEQ multiplex PCR; in TCRdb, only in-frame clones are kept and a portion is missing. The table includes about 8,000 clones, less than 75% detected once. The sequencing input was CD4+ Tregs sorted from blood. The receptors originated from a human donor with alopecia areata.

The chain employs TRBV28 and TRBJ1-2; 10 bases fit TRBD1. Germline CDR1 and CDR2: MDHEN and SYDVKM. The CDR3 extends over 15 amino acids. V lost 5 bases, J lost 7 bases, and 10 bases stayed unmatched. The CDR3 sequence: CASSPTGQGEVGYTF. The DNA for the CDR3 is TGTGCCAGCAGTCCGACCGGACAGGGGGAGGTTGGCTACACCTTC.

The V call is TRBV2, the J call TRBJ1-1, with D hard to call. There are 14 residues in the CDR3. V was cut by 4 bases and J by 0 bases, with 9 bases left in between. The germline V gene has CDR1 SNHLY and CDR2 FYNNEI. The CDR3 DNA reads as TGTGCCAGCAGTGCATATCAGGTGAACACTGAAGCTTTCTTT. Translation: CASSAYQVNTEAFF.

The rearrangement joins TRBV5-1 to TRBJ2-3, with 13 nucleotides matching TRBD2. Unmatched junction bases numbered 2, after V lost 4 bases and J lost 3 bases. Germline CDR1 is SGHRS and CDR2 is YFSETQ. The CDR3 consists of 15 residues. The DNA of the CDR3 is TGCGCCAGCAGCGCGACTAGCGGGGGGACAGATACGCAGTATTTT. It codes for CASSATSGGTDTQYF.

This clone has only a few counts. This rearrangement joins TRBV7-2 to TRBJ2-7; 8 bases agree with TRBD1. Losses at the gene ends were 3 bases for V and 6 bases for J; bases not matched to a gene: 16. In germline, CDR1 is SGHTA, CDR2 FQGNSA. The CDR3 totals 17 residues. This CDR3 is CASSLSPRTGYLSEQYF. The CDR3 bases are TGTGCCAGCAGCTTGAGCCCTAGGACAGGGTACTTGTCCGAGCAGTACTTC.

This clone was detected only a few times. J is TRBJ2-2 and V is TRBV15, with TRBD2 identical over 7 bases. The ends lost 0 bases at V and 4 bases at J; junction bases unmatched: 8. Germline V gene sequence: CDR1 LNHNV, CDR2 YYDKDF (reference sequence). The CDR3 is 17 residues long. In DNA form, the CDR3 reads TGTGCCACCAGCAGAGATTCCTTGGGCGGGGGCACCGGGGAGCTGTTTTTT. This gives the protein CATSRDSLGGGTGELFF.

The rearrangement links TRBV6-6 to TRBJ2-7, with D possibly called TRBD1 or TRBD2 (5 bases each). The V end lost 6 bases, the J end lost 2 bases, and 11 bases lay between the germline ends. Germline V CDR1 and CDR2: MNHNY, SVGAGI (reference sequence). This CDR3 comprises 13 residues. The CDR3 sequence is CASSLGTAYEQYF. The CDR3 coding sequence is TGTGCCAGCAGCCTCGGGACGGCCTACGAGCAGTACTTC.

The chain links TRBV2 to TRBJ2-3; maybe TRBD2 (6 bases). The CDR3 has 14 amino acids. Germline assignment: CDR1 SNHLY and CDR2 FYNNEI. V dropped 8 bases and J dropped 0 bases, with 12 bases sitting between them. The CDR3 region has the DNA TGTGCCAGCGGGTTAGCGGATAGCACAGATACGCAGTATTTT. This translates into CASGLADSTDTQYF.

This chain joins TRBV5-1 and TRBJ2-2; D gene ambiguous. Between the trimmed V and J ends, which lost 0 bases and 6 bases, there was a span of 3 bases. The CDR3 has 12 residues. The germline gives CDR1 SGHRS, CDR2 YFSETQ. DNA for the CDR3: TGCGCCAGCAGCTTGGTCTCCGGGGAGCTGTTTTTT. Translation gives CASSLVSGELFF.

The chain couples TRBV23-1 to TRBJ1-4; D is uncertain. TRBV23-1 is identified as an open reading frame with a role that is uncertain. V was pared by 10 bases and J by 17 bases, with 17 bases between. The CDR3 runs 10 residues. In DNA form, the CDR3 reads TGCGCCATTGACGACCAGCCCTGTTTTTTT. Its translation is CAIDDQPCFF.

The chain is built from TRBV7-2 and TRBJ1-3, with TRBD1 as a possible D gene (5 bases). Trimming cost V 0 bases and J 6 bases, with 15 bases left between them. The CDR3 runs 16 residues. Germline V gene lookup returns CDR1 SGHTA and CDR2 FQGNSA. The CDR3 protein is CASSLAGRPPLNTIYF. DNA for the CDR3: TGTGCCAGCAGCTTAGCGGGACGACCGCCTTTAAACACCATATATTTT. The full variable domain, with the rest looked up from reference TRBV7-2 and TRBJ1-3, is GAGVSQSPSNKVTEKGKDVELRCDPISGHTALYWYRQSLGQGLEFLIYFQGNSAPDKSGLPSDRFSAERTGGSVSTLTIQRTQQEDSAVYLCASSLAGRPPLNTIYFGEGSWLTVV.

The V gene is TRBV5-1, the J gene TRBJ2-7, with 13 bases aligning to TRBD2. The CDR3 covers 15 residues. Germline CDR1 SGHRS, CDR2 YFSETQ. The V and J ends lost 5 bases and 9 bases, in that order; junction bases with no gene match: 11. The CDR3 region has the DNA TGCGCCAGCAGAGGACTAGCGGGAGACCAAACCACGCAGTACTTC. Translating it yields CASRGLAGDQTTQYF.

The rearrangement links TRBV10-2 to TRBJ2-1; no clear D gene. The CDR3 spans 16 residues. Per the germline V gene, CDR1 is WSHSY and CDR2 is SAAADI. Trimming stripped 4 bases from V and 7 bases from J, with 20 bases between. The CDR3 region has the DNA TGCGCCAGCAGTGGGCTGGCTATTTCCGTTCGAAATGAGCAGTTCTTC. Translated: CASSGLAISVRNEQFF.

In its sample, this clone was seen a few times. The gene calls are TRBV7-2 and TRBJ2-5; TRBD2 matches at 12 bases. The CDR3 runs to 18 residues. V trimming: 0 bases; J trimming: 5 bases; junction bases outside the gene matches: 10. Germline V gene sequence: CDR1 SGHTA, CDR2 FQGNSA. The CDR3 sequence is CASSLATTSGGTRETQYF. CDR3 nucleotide sequence: TGTGCCAGCAGCTTAGCAACTACTAGCGGGGGGACCCGTGAGACCCAGTACTTC.

The chain joins TRBV20-1 to TRBJ2-1, with D possibly matching TRBD1 (5 bases). The germline V and J ends were trimmed by 5 bases and 15 bases, with 17 bases remaining between them. The CDR3 has 11 residues. Germline CDR1 is DFQATT and CDR2 is SNEGSKA (reference sequence). The CDR3 DNA sequence: TGCAGTGCTCTCAGGGAATTCGGTATGTTCTTC. Amino acid sequence: CSALREFGMFF.

The V call is TRBV6-1, the J call TRBJ2-6; D ambiguous. CDR3 size: 13 residues. Germline CDR1 is MNHNS and CDR2 is SASEGT. The germline V and J ends were trimmed by 7 bases and 1 base, with 5 bases remaining between them. The CDR3 loop reads CASMYSGANVLTF. The CDR3 DNA sequence: TGTGCCAGCATGTATTCTGGGGCCAACGTCCTGACTTTC.

The chain couples TRBV28 to TRBJ2-4; D is possibly TRBD1 (7 bases). V lost 6 bases and J 1 base, leaving 16 bases between the germline ends. Germline values: CDR1 MDHEN, CDR2 SYDVKM. The CDR3 length is 16 residues. CDR3 coding DNA: TGTGCCAGCAGGATTCAGGGGGGTTTCGCCAAAAACATTCAGTACTTC. Its protein product is CASRIQGGFAKNIQYF.

This clone was counted between two and nine times. The rearrangement joins TRBV7-9 to TRBJ2-1, with 9 bases identical to TRBD2. Germline V gives CDR1 SEHNR, CDR2 FQNEAQ (reference sequence). Trimming took 8 bases from V and 7 from J; bases not matched to a gene: 6. This CDR3 contains 13 residues. The chain's CDR3 is CASRLAGFNEQFF. The CDR3 nucleotides read TGTGCCAGCCGGCTAGCGGGATTTAATGAGCAGTTCTTC.

The V call is TRBV6-1, the J call TRBJ1-5; no clear D. Germline-derived CDR1 and CDR2 are MNHNS and SASEGT. Trimming took off 8 bases at V and 3 bases at J, with 5 bases between the two ends. The CDR3 has 11 amino acids. CDR3 sequence (DNA): TGTGCCAGCGGTCTCAATCAGCCCCAGCATTTT. It specifies CASGLNQPQHF.